This T cell receptor beta chain was observed in a study of blood T cell repertoires in COVID-19. Turning to the study itself: Donors in the United States, Italy and Spain gave samples during acute or convalescent COVID-19. In each case, the material was cDNA or gDNA derived from T cells, B-cell-depleted T cells, or PBMCs.

Original handling: Amplification with reference gene primers provided the estimates of nucleated cell counts. Libraries were prepared by immunoSEQ multiplex PCR; TCRdb keeps only in-frame clonotypes and omits some of them. The DNA was the basis for D and trimming; V, J and clone size are from that table. This table has roughly 260,000 clones, 75% to 95% appearing once. Seattle's cohort entered during active infection and was followed longitudinally. The CDR3 has 18 residues. The germline V gene encodes CDR1 MGHRA and CDR2 YSYEKL. V was pared by 3 bases and J by 1 base, with 19 bases between. This clonotype originated in a person aged 18-35 years with COVID-19, enrolled during active disease. V usage is TRBV4-1 and J usage is TRBJ1-5; D might be TRBD1 (6 bases). Sequencing was done on a sample of peripheral blood. The CDR3 reads CASSHGGGRGGSNQPQHF. The DNA of the CDR3 is TGCGCCAGCAGCCACGGGGGCGGACGGGGGGGAAGCAATCAGCCCCAGCATTTT.